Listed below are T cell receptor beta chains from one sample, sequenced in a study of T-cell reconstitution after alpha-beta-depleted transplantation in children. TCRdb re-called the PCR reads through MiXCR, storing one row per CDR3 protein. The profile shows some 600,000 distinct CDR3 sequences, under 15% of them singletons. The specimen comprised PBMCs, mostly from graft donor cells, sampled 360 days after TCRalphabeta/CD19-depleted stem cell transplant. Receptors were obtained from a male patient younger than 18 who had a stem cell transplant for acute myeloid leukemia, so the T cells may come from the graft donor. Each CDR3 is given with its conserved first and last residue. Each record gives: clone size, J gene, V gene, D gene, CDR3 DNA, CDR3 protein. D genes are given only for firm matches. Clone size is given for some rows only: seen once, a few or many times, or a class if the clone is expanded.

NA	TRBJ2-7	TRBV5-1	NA	TGCGCCAGCAGCTTCTCCGGGACTCCAACATACTACGAGCAGTACTTC	CASSFSGTPTYYEQYF
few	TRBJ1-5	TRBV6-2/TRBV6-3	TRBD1	TGTGCCAGCAGTTGGGGGACAGGGGCGTATAGCAATCAGCCCCAGCATTTT	CASSWGTGAYSNQPQHF
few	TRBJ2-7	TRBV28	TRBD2	TGTGCCAGCAGTGCCCTTACTAGCGGCGCCCTCTACGAGCAGTACTTC	CASSALTSGALYEQYF
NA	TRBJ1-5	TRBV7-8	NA	TGTGCCAGCAGCTTAGCGGGGCCCAGTTTTTATCAGCCCCAGCATTTT	CASSLAGPSFYQPQHF
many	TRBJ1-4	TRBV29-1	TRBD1	TGCAGCGCGGCCGACAGGGGGTTTGAAAAACTGTTTTTT	CSAADRGFEKLFF
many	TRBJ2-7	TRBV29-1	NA	TGCAGCGTGGGGGGGACAGGAGATGGCGAGCAGTACTTC	CSVGGTGDGEQYF
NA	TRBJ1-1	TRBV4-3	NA	TGCGCCAGCAGCCAAGATCTTAGCAGGGGGAACACTGAAGCTTTCTTT	CASSQDLSRGNTEAFF
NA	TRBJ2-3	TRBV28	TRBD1	TGTGCCAGCAGGACCATGGACAGGGCTGGAGATACGCAGTATTTT	CASRTMDRAGDTQYF
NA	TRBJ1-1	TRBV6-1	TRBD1	TGTGCCAGCAGGAGAAGTGGACAGGCAAGTAGGCCTGAAGCTTTCTTT	CASRRSGQASRPEAFF
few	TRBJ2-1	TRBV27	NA	TGTGCCAGCAGTTTATCGGAGACACCTCAGTTCTTC	CASSLSETPQFF
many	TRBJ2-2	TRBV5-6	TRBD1	TGTGCCAGCAGCTTGAATAGCTTGACAGGGGTGAACACCGGGGAGCTGTTTTTT	CASSLNSLTGVNTGELFF
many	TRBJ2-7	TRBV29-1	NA	TGCAGCGTTTCGGGGACGGGCGAGGGCGAGCAGTACTTC	CSVSGTGEGEQYF
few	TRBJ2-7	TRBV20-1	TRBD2	TGCAGTGCTGCCCCAAGACTAGCGGGACCCTCCTACGAGCAGTACTTC	CSAAPRLAGPSYEQYF
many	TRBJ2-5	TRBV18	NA	TGTGCCAGCTCACCCGGAGGGAAAGAGACCCAGTACTTC	CASSPGGKETQYF
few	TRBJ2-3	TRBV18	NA	TGTGCCAGCTCACCGAACAGGGTCCACACAAACACAGATACGCAGTATTTT	CASSPNRVHTNTDTQYF
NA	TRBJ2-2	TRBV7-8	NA	TGTGCCAGCAGCAACCGAGTTAGGGGGGTGGCCACCGGGGAGCTGTTTTTT	CASSNRVRGVATGELFF
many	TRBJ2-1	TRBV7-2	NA	TGTGCCAGCAGCCGAAACGCCGGGTATTGGAACAACAATGAGCAGTTCTTC	CASSRNAGYWNNNEQFF